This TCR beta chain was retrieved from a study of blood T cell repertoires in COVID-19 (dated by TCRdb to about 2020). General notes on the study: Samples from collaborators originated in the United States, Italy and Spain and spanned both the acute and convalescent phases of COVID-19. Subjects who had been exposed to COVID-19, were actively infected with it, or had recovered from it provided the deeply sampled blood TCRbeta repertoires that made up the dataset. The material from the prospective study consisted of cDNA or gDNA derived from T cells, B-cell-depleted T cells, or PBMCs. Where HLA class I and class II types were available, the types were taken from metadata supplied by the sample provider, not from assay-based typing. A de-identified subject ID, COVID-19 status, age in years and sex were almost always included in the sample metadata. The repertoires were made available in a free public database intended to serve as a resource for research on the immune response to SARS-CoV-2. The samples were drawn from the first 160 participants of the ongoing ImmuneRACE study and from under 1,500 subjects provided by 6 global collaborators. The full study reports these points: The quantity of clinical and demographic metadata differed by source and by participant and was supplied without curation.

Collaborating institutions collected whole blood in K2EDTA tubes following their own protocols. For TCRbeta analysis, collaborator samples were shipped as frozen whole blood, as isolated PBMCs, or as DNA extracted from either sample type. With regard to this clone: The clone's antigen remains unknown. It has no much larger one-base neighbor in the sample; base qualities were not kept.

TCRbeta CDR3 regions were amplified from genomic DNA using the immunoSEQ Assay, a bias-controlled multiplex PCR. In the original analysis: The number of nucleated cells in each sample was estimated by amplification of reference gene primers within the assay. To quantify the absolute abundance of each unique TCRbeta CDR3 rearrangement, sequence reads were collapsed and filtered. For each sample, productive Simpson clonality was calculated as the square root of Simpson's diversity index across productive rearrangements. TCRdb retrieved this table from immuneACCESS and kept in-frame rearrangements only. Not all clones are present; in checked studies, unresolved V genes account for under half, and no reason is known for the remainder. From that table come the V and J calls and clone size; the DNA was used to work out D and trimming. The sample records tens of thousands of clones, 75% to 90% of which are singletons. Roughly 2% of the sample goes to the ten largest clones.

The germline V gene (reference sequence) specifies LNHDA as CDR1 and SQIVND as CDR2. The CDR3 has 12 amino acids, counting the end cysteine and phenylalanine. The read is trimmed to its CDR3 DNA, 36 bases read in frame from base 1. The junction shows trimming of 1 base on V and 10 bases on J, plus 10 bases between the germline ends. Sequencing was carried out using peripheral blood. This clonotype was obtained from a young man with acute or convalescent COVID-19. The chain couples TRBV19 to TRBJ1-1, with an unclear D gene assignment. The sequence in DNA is TGTGCCAGTAGTATAGGTGCGGTTGGAGCTTTCTTT. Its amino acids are CASSIGAVGAFF.